Below, 11 T cell receptor beta chains from the same sample are listed, as sequenced in a study of shared clonotypes between healthy human individuals. Data came from immunoSEQ multiplex PCR; TCRdb stores just in-frame clones and leaves some out. The sample consists of over a million clones, roughly 74% of them appearing once. The sequencing input was memory CD4+ T cells from PBMCs. Documented subset: CD45RA-negative fraction. The receptors come from a man aged 18 to 35 in good health. Some clones in this sample may be carry-over from other donors' samples.

The chain recombines TRBV27 with TRBJ1-1, with a weak D call TRBD1 (5 bases). The CDR3 has 15 residues. Trimming removed 3 bases from V and 4 bases from J, with 15 bases in between. CDR1 and CDR2 (germline): MNHEY, SMNVEV (reference sequence). Here the CDR3 reads CASSFSGTAGTEAFF. The CDR3 DNA sequence: TGTGCCAGCAGTTTCTCGGGGACGGCCGGCACTGAAGCTTTCTTT.

V usage is TRBV5-1 and J usage is TRBJ2-5, with 10 bases aligning to TRBD1. CDR1 SGHRS and CDR2 YFSETQ come from the germline V gene. V was pared by 4 bases and J by 7 bases, with 10 bases of the junction left unmatched. The CDR3 is 15 residues long. The CDR3: CASSATGGGSTTQYF. CDR3 nucleotide sequence: TGCGCCAGCAGCGCGACAGGGGGCGGGTCAACGACCCAGTACTTC.

This clone turned up a few times. The V and J genes are TRBV4-2 and TRBJ2-5; 9 nucleotides line up with TRBD1. J lost 5 bases, V lost 6 bases, and 7 bases had no gene match. The CDR3 extends over 14 amino acids. CDR1 LGHNA and CDR2 YNFKEQ come from the germline V gene. The CDR3 reads CASRLETGGETQYF. CDR3 DNA sequence: TGTGCCAGCAGACTCGAGACAGGGGGGGAGACCCAGTACTTC.

The gene calls are TRBV5-6 and TRBJ2-6; the D is unclear. This CDR3 comprises 16 residues. Deletions cut 2 bases from V and 0 bases from J, with 9 bases between. In germline, CDR1 is SGHDT, CDR2 YYEEEE. CDR3 DNA: TGTGCCAGCAGCTTCGAACTTCTCTCTGGGGCCAACGTCCTGACTTTC. Amino acids: CASSFELLSGANVLTF.

This chain uses TRBV29-1 with TRBJ2-2; no reliable D call. Trimming removed 4 bases at V and 5 bases at J, with 14 bases between. This CDR3 has 14 residues. Germline-derived CDR1 and CDR2 are SQVTM and ANQGSEA. The CDR3 coding sequence is TGCAGCGTTGTCCCCACGTTGAATACCGGGGAGCTGTTTTTT. Translated, it gives CSVVPTLNTGELFF.

There are a few counts of this clone. Other nucleotide sequences in the sample specify the same CDR3. V and J are TRBV9 and TRBJ1-1, with a weak D call TRBD1 (5 bases). Between the trimmed V and J ends, which lost 2 bases and 1 base, there was a span of 12 bases. The germline gives CDR1 SGDLS, CDR2 YYNGEE. This CDR3 spans 15 amino acids. CDR3 in DNA: TGTGCCAGCAGCGTCGGGGGGTATGGGAACACTGAAGCTTTCTTT. Protein product: CASSVGGYGNTEAFF.

In nucleotides, the CDR3 is TGCGCCAGCAGCTTGGGGGTCGCGGGGTCTGGAGAGCAGTACTTC. It translates to CASSLGVAGSGEQYF. The chain couples TRBV5-1 to TRBJ2-7, with TRBD2 as a possible D gene (6 bases). The germline CDR1 and CDR2 sequences are SGHRS and YFSETQ. This CDR3 has 15 residues. V was shortened by 0 bases and J by 7 bases, with 17 bases between the two germline ends.

The J gene is TRBJ2-1, the V gene TRBV5-1; D is undetermined. V lost 2 bases and J 5 bases, leaving 2 bases between the germline ends. CDR3 length: 11 residues. Germline lookup yields CDR1 SGHRS and CDR2 YFSETQ. The CDR3 DNA sequence: TGCGCCAGCAGCTTTGACAATGAGCAGTTCTTC. Its protein product is CASSFDNEQFF.

The gene calls are TRBV7-6 and TRBJ1-1; TRBD1 might be the D (6 bases). From germline, CDR1 is SGHVS and CDR2 FNYEAQ. V dropped 0 bases and J dropped 0 bases, with 29 bases sitting between them. CDR3 length equals 22 residues. CDR3 DNA: TGTGCCAGCAGCTTAGCGGCGGGACACCTCAGTCTCCGGAGGGGTTTGAACACTGAAGCTTTCTTT. Its translation is CASSLAAGHLSLRRGLNTEAFF.

The chain recombines TRBV19 with TRBJ1-4; D is uncertain. This CDR3 region has 14 residues. Germline CDR1 is LNHDA and CDR2 is SQIVND (reference sequence). Trimming took 7 bases from V and 5 from J, leaving 14 bases between them. The CDR3 DNA is TGTGCCAGTAAGATGAGGAAACCAAATGAAAAACTGTTTTTT. It encodes CASKMRKPNEKLFF.

This chain joins TRBV7-2 and TRBJ2-1; 9 nucleotides align to TRBD2. Per the germline V gene, CDR1 is SGHTA and CDR2 is FQGNSA. With 4 bases clipped from V and 9 bases from J, the junction kept 10 bases outside the gene matches. CDR3 length equals 15 residues. The CDR3 spells CASSSGTSRSIEQFF. CDR3 nucleotide sequence: TGTGCCAGCAGCTCCGGGACTAGCCGATCTATTGAGCAGTTCTTC.